The clone carrying this TCR beta chain was picked up a small number of times. Its specificity is unknown. These data originate in a study of T cell responses to AZD1222 COVID-19 vaccine. Study-wide points: With two AZD1222 doses given, Spike-specific TCR breadth and depth both rose. Baseline seropositivity characterized only a handful of AZD1222 recipients.

Both about-4-week and about-12-week second-dose recipients were combined. Germline assignment: CDR1 MNHNS and CDR2 SASEGT. The CDR3 runs to 15 residues. The V and J ends lost 2 bases and 4 bases respectively, with 9 bases between them. Generated by immunoSEQ multiplex PCR, the TCRdb table keeps only in-frame clones and is missing some. The sample has some 86,000 clones; about nine tenths are singletons. The source was peripheral blood, collected 28 days after the second AZD1222 dose. The TCR comes from an adult who received the AZD1222 COVID-19 vaccine. The gene calls are TRBV6-1 and TRBJ1-6; D gene ambiguous. This chain's CDR3 is CASSEPTDYNSPLHF. CDR3 sequence (DNA): TGTGCCAGCAGTGAACCTACAGATTATAATTCACCCCTCCACTTT.